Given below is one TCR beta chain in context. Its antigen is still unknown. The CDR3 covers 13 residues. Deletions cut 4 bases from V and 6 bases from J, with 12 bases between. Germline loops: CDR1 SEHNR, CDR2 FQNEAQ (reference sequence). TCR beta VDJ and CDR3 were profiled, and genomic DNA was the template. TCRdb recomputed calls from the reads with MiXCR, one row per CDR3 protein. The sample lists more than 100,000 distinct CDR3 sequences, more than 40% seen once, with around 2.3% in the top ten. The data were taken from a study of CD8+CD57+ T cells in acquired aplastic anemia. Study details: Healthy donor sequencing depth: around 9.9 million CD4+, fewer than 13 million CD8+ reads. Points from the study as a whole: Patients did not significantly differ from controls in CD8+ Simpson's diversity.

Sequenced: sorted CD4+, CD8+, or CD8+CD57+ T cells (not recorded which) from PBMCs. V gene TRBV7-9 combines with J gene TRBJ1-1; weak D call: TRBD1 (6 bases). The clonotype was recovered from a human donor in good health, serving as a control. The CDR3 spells CASSYQGHPEAFF. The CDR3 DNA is TGTGCCAGCAGCTACCAGGGACATCCTGAAGCTTTCTTT.